This is a list of T cell receptor beta chains from one sample in a study of long-term antiretroviral therapy in people with HIV. Some clones are missing from TCRdb's copy, which holds only in-frame ones; the method was immunoSEQ multiplex PCR. The table includes about 24,000 clones, roughly 84% detected once. Material: unsorted PBMCs, obtained 3 years after starting antiretroviral therapy. These receptors all stem from a man aged 50-59 years with HIV. Both conserved end residues are part of each CDR3. The order of the fields is J gene, D gene, V gene, CDR3 DNA, CDR3 protein. The D gene is left open where the match is weak.

TRBJ2-7 TRBD1 TRBV2 TGTGCCAGCAGGGGGACAGGAGACTACGAGCAGTACTTC CASRGTGDYEQYF
TRBJ1-3 TRBD1 TRBV2 TGTGCCAGCCGGACAGGGGCTGGAAACACCATATATTTT CASRTGAGNTIYF
TRBJ1-2 - TRBV19 TGTGCCAGTAGTGGGTATGGCTACACCTTC CASSGYGYTF
TRBJ1-1 - TRBV11-2 TGTGCCAGCAGCTTCCTAGCGAAGGTGAACACTGAAGCTTTCTTT CASSFLAKVNTEAFF
TRBJ2-5 - TRBV11-2 TGTGCCAGCAGCCGAACGGGAGAGACCCAGTACTTC CASSRTGETQYF
TRBJ2-7 TRBD1 TRBV4-1 TGCGCCAGCAGCCCGGGGACAGGATTTTACGAGCAGTACTTC CASSPGTGFYEQYF
TRBJ1-1 TRBD1 TRBV29-1 TGCAGCGTCCGGAGGGACAGCGGTACTGAAGCTTTCTTT CSVRRDSGTEAFF
TRBJ2-4 - TRBV19 TGTGCCAGTAGTATTCGGGACACCAAAAACATTCAGTACTTC CASSIRDTKNIQYF
TRBJ2-1 - TRBV11-3 TGTGCCAGCAGCCCCGGATCGAATGAGCAGTTCTTC CASSPGSNEQFF
TRBJ1-1 - TRBV28 TGTGCCAGCAGTTTAGAGTTGAACACTGAAGCTTTCTTT CASSLELNTEAFF
TRBJ1-2 - TRBV28 TGTGCCAGCATTGACCCAGGGAACTATGGCTACACCTTC CASIDPGNYGYTF
TRBJ2-3 TRBD1 TRBV19 TGTGCCAGTAGGCTGACAGGGACAAGCACAGATACGCAGTATTTT CASRLTGTSTDTQYF
TRBJ2-3 - TRBV18 TGTGCCAGCTCACCCACAGAAGCTTGGCGCACAGATACGCAGTATTTT CASSPTEAWRTDTQYF
TRBJ1-1 - TRBV19 TGTGCCAGTAGTCCACGGGGCGGGGTGGTAGCTTTCTTT CASSPRGGVVAFF